This paragraph covers one T cell receptor (beta chain) sequence. The antigen remains unidentified. Here the gene names and germline are mouse. The CDR3 end is not reached by the read, which stops 4 residues before it; the germline J gene fills it in. These data belong to a study of CD8+ T cells in alopecia areata. Study-level background: Skin from roughly 6-13-month-old C3H/HeJ graft donors with spontaneous alopecia went to approximately 7-11-week-old female C3H/HeJ mice.

The CDR3 is 15 residues long. Per germline, CDR1 NNHNN and CDR2 SYGAGS (reference sequence). In each case, RNA was isolated and then reverse transcribed into cDNA as the sequencing template. TCRdb's table, derived via immunoSEQ multiplex PCR, lists solely in-frame clones and lacks some. The sample includes 270,000 or so clones, none of them occurring once. The authors sorted pooled cutaneous lymph node cells using CD4, CD8alpha, NKG2D, NKG2ACE and other markers. Whole-study results and caveats: Affected lesional scalp, above all in alopecia totalis/universalis, was more clonal than normal scalp. Sharing of TCRs across patients appeared less clear than in mice, possibly for HLA-related reasons.

The sample consisted of CD4+ T cells sorted from a lymph node. This chain joins TRBV13-2 and TRBJ2-7; TRBD1 matches 8 bases. The TCR sequence derives from a C3H/HeJ mouse with alopecia areata. For the strain, the MHC haplotype given is H2-k. The CDR3 region is CASGDADRAIYEQYF. CDR3 DNA (partial): TGTGCCAGCGGTGATGCGGACAGGGCGATTTAT.